This TCR beta chain was identified in a study of cytomegalovirus exposure and HLA in healthy donors. It was with 60 Vbeta and 13 Jbeta primers that the PCR ran. TCRdb's copy holds only in-frame clones and misses some; the assay was immunoSEQ multiplex PCR. In the table there are 60,000 or so clones, roughly 80% of which are singletons. The germline V and J ends were trimmed by 1 base and 2 bases, with 9 bases remaining between them. CDR3 length: 15 amino acids. Germline CDR1 reads SGHTA; CDR2 reads FQGNSA. The TCR comes from a woman aged 40 to 50 in good health and CMV-seropositive. Sample: PBMCs. The chain carries TRBV7-2 and TRBJ2-1; weak D call: TRBD2 (5 bases). CDR3 sequence: CASSLVEGPYNEQFF. In nucleotides, the CDR3 is TGTGCCAGCAGCTTAGTAGAGGGCCCCTACAATGAGCAGTTCTTC.